The TCR beta chain under discussion was sequenced for a study of cytomegalovirus exposure and HLA in healthy donors. Whole-study context: Most donors, about 77% of approximately 400 genotyped, fell in the Caucasian-associated ancestry cluster.

Germline lookup yields CDR1 SGHNT and CDR2 YYREEE (reference sequence). The CDR3 has 15 amino acids. Trimming took 0 bases from V and 4 from J; bases not matched to a gene: 6. Findings and caveats of the study: There was a cluster of highly shared sequence variants that was likely a sequencing artifact. The records held CMV serostatus as the only immune exposure information. By a later analysis, the bulk of CMV-associated TCR beta chains appeared HLA-restricted.

Amplification used 60 Vbeta primers and 13 Jbeta primers. This table comes from immunoSEQ multiplex PCR, and its TCRdb copy is limited to in-frame clones, with some not included. Of tens of thousands of clones in the sample, approximately 82% were seen once. For this clone: Its antigen is still unknown.

The receptor was derived from a man aged 45-65 years in good health and CMV-seronegative. The chain employs TRBV5-4 and TRBJ2-5; 7 positions match TRBD1. The sequencing input was PBMCs. This CDR3 reads CASSLVDRARETQYF. The CDR3 DNA is TGTGCCAGCAGCTTGGTCGACAGGGCAAGAGAGACCCAGTACTTC.